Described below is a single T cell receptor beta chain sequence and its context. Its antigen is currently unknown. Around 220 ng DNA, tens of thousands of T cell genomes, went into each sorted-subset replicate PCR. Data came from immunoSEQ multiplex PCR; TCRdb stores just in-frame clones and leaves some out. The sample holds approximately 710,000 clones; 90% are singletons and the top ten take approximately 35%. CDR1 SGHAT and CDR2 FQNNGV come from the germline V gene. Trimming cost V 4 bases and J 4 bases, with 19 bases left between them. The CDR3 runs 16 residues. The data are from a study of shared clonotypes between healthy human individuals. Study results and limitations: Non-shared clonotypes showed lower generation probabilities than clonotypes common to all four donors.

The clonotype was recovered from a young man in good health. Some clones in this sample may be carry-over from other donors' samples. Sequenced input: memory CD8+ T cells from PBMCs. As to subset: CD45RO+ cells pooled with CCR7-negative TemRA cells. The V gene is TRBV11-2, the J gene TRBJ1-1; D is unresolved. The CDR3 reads CASSYIRGRSGTEAFF. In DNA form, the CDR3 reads TGTGCCAGCAGCTACATAAGAGGGCGGTCGGGCACTGAAGCTTTCTTT.